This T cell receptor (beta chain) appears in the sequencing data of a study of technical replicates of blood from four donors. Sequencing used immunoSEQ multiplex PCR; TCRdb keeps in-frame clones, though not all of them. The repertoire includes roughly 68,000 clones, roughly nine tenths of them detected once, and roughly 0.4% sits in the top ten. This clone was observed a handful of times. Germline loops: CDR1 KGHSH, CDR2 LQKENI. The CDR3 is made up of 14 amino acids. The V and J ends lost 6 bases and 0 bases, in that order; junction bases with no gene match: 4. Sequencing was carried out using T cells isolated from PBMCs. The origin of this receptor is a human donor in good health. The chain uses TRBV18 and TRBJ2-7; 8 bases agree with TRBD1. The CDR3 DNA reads TGTGCCAGCTCCCGGGGACAGGCCTCCTACGAGCAGTACTTC. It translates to CASSRGQASYEQYF.